This TCR beta chain is from a study of shared clonotypes between healthy human individuals. On the study more broadly: Used for every donor were three CD4 naive, three CD4 memory, two CD8 naive and one CD8 memory plate.

Recent acute infections and vaccinations were absent in the healthy HIV-negative adult donors. CD4+ cells underwent separation, giving CD45RA+ naive and CD45RA-negative memory subsets. Clones were sequenced by immunoSEQ multiplex PCR, and TCRdb holds only the in-frame ones, with some missing. The table has roughly 2 million clones, almost 96% seen once. V lost 6 bases to trimming and J lost 3 bases, with 11 bases between them. This CDR3 region has 13 residues. Germline V gene sequence: CDR1 MNHNY, CDR2 SVGAGI (reference sequence). The specimen sequenced was naive CD4+ T cells sorted from blood. This sample's subset: CD45RA+ positively selected. This sequence joins TRBV6-6 and TRBJ1-2; a possible D gene is TRBD1 (5 bases). The TCR comes from a young man in good health. CDR3 sequence (DNA): TGTGCCAGCAGCCCAGACAGTTACTATGGCTACACCTTC. This sequence encodes CASSPDSYYGYTF.